The TCR beta chain described here comes from a study of blood T cells in healthy people across ages. The CDR3 extends over 11 amino acids. V was clipped by 11 bases and J by 1 base, with 8 bases between them. Looked up from germline, CDR1 is MGHDK and CDR2 is SYGVNS. Next came a second PCR, run for about 7 to 12 cycles, which used a sample-barcoded 5' primer along with a J-beta primer mix. TCRdb recomputed calls from the 5' RACE reads with MiXCR, one row per CDR3 protein. The repertoire has 650,000 to 1,000,000 distinct CDR3 sequences, roughly 40% of them found once; the top ten carry roughly 13%. This clonotype was seen only a few times.

Material for sequencing was blood. This chain uses TRBV25-1 with TRBJ1-1; D gene uncertain. This receptor was identified in a man aged 18 to 29 in good health. The CDR3 DNA reads TGTGCCCGGCGGGGGAACACTGAAGCTTTCTTT. Translation gives CARRGNTEAFF.